This TCR beta chain was retrieved from a study of T cell changes during pregnancy in multiple sclerosis (dated by TCRdb to between 2017 and 2020). For the wider study: The study looked at changes in the T cell repertoire across pregnancy in women with multiple sclerosis.

V is pared back by 5 bases and J by 2 bases, with 16 bases lying between the germline termini. Spanning cysteine to phenylalanine, the CDR3 consists of 15 amino acids. Just the 45-base CDR3 DNA is kept, in frame starting at base 1. Based on the germline V gene, the CDR1 and CDR2 sequences are MDHEN and SYDVKM. To prepare the library, the immunoSEQ multiplex PCR assay was applied. TCRdb carries this immuneACCESS record with in-frame sequences only. Its versions omit some clonotypes, under half of them owing to an unresolved V gene in the studies checked, with the rest unexplained. The sample data list approximately 51,000 clones, and roughly 90% of these were observed just once. The top ten clones comprise roughly 0.59% of the sample. Concerning this clone itself: Its antigen remains undetermined. No much larger clone exists at a distance of one base, and base qualities are not known.

The source is a female donor with multiple sclerosis, enrolled in a pregnancy study. The sample here was CD4+ T cells from peripheral blood mononuclear cells, taken after pregnancy. The V and J genes are TRBV28 and TRBJ2-7; no D segment can be confidently identified. The nucleotides are TGTGCCAGCAGTCCCCCTAGTAACATGGCCTACGAGCAGTACTTC. Translated, this gives CASSPPSNMAYEQYF.